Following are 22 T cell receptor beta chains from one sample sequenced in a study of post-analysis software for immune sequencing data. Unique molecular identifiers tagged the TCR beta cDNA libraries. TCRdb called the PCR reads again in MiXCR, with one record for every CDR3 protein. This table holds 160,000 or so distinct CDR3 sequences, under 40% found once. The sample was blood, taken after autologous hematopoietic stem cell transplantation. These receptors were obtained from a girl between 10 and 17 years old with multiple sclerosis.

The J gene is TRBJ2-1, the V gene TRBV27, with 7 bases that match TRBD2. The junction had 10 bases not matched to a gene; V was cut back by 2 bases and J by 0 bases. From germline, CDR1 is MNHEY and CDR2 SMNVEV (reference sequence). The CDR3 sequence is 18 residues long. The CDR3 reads CASSLLPGVAGSYNEQFF. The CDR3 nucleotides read TGTGCCAGCAGTTTACTCCCTGGGGTAGCGGGCTCCTACAATGAGCAGTTCTTC.

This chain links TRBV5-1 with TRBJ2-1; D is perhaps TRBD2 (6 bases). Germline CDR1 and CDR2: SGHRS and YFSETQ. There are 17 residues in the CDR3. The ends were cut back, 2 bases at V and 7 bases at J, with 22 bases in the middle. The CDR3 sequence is CASSLSLVGGRINEQFF. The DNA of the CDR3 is TGCGCCAGCAGCTTATCCCTCGTGGGGGGAAGGATAAATGAGCAGTTCTTC.

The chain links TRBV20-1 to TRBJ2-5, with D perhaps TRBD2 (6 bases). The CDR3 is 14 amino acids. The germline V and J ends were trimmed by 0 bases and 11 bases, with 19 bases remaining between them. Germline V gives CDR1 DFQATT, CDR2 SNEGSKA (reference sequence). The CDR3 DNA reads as TGCAGTGCTAGAGACGGACTCCGGAGGGTAGAGCAGTACTTC. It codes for CSARDGLRRVEQYF.

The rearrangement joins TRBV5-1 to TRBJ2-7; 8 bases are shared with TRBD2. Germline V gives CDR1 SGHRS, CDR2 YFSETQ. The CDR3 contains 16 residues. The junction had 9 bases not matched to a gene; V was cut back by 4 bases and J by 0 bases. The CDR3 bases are TGCGCCAGCAGCCCCAGGGTAGCGGGGACCTCCTACGAGCAGTACTTC. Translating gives CASSPRVAGTSYEQYF.

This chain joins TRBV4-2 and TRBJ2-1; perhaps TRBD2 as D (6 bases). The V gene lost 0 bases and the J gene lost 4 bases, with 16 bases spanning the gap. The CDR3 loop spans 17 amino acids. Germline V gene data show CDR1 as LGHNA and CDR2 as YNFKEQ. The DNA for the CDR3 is TGTGCCAGCAGCCAAGAGGGTACCGGGAGCCCTTACAATGAGCAGTTCTTC. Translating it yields CASSQEGTGSPYNEQFF.

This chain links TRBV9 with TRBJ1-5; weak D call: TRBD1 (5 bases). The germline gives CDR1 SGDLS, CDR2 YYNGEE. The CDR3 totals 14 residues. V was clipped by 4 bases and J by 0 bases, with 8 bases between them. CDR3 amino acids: CASSQGYSNQPQHF. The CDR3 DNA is TGTGCCAGCAGCCAGGGATATAGCAATCAGCCCCAGCATTTT. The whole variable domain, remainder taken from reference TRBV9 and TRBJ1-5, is DSGVTQTPKHLITATGQRVTLRCSPRSGDLSVYWYQQSLDQGLQFLIQYYNGEERAKGNILERFSAQQFPDLHSELNLSSLELGDSALYFCASSQGYSNQPQHFGDGTRLSIL.

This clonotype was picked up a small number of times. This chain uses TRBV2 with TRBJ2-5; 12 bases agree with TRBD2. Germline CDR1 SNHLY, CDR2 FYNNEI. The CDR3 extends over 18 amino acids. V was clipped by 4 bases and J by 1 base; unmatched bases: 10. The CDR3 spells CASSVFGLAGNTQETQYF. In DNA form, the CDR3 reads TGTGCCAGCAGTGTATTCGGACTAGCGGGAAATACCCAAGAGACCCAGTACTTC.

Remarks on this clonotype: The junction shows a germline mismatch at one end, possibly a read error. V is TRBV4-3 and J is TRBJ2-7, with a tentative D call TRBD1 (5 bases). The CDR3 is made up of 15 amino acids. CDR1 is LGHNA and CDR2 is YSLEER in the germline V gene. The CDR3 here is CASSQGHSSSYEQYF. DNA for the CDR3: TGCGCCAGCAGTCAAGGACACAGTAGCTCCTACGAGCAGTACTTC.

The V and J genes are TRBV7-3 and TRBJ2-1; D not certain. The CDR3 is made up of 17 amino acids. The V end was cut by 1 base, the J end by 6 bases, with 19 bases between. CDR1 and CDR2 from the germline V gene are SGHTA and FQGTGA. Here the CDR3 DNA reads TGTGCCAGCAGCTTAAATTCGGGTCTCTACACCCCCAATGAGCAGTTCTTC. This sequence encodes CASSLNSGLYTPNEQFF.

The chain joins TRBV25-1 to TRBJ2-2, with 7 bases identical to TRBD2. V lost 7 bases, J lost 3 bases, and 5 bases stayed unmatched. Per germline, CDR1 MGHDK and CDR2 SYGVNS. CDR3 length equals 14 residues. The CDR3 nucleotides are TGTGCCAGCACGGCGGGAGATTACACCGGGGAGCTGTTTTTT. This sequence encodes CASTAGDYTGELFF. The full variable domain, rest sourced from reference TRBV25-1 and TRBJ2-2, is EADIYQTPRYLVIGTGKKITLECSQTMGHDKMYWYQQDPGMELHLIHYSYGVNSTEKGDLSSESTVSRIRTEHFPLTLESARPSHTSQYLCASTAGDYTGELFFGEGSRLTVL.

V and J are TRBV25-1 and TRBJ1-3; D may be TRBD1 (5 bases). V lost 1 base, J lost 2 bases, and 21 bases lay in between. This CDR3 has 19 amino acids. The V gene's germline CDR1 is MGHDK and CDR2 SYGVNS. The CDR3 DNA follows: TGTGCCAGCAGTGAATCCCACCGGCAGGGACGGAGAGCTGGAAACACCATATATTTT. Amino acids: CASSESHRQGRRAGNTIYF. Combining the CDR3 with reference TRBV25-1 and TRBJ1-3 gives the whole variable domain EADIYQTPRYLVIGTGKKITLECSQTMGHDKMYWYQQDPGMELHLIHYSYGVNSTEKGDLSSESTVSRIRTEHFPLTLESARPSHTSQYLCASSESHRQGRRAGNTIYFGEGSWLTVV.

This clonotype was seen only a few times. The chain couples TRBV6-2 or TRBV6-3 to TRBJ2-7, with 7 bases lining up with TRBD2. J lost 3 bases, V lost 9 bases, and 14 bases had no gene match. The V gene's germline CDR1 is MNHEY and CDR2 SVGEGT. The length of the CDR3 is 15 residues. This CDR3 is CARKSAGTWSYEQYF. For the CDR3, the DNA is TGTGCCAGGAAATCAGCGGGGACTTGGAGCTACGAGCAGTACTTC.

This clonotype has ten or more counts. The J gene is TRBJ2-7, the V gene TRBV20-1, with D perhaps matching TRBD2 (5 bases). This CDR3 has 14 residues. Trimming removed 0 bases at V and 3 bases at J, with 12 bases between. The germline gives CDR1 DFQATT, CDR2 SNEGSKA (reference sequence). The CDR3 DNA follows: TGCAGTGCTAGAGATTTCCAGCGGCGCTACGAGCAGTACTTC. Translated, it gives CSARDFQRRYEQYF.

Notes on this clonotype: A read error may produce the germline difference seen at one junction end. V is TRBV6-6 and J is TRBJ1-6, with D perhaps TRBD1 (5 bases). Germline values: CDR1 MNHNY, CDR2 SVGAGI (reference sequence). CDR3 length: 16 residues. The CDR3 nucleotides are TGTGCCAGCAGCTTGAACCCGACGGGGGTTAATTCACCCCCCCACTTT. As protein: CASSLNPTGVNSPPHF.

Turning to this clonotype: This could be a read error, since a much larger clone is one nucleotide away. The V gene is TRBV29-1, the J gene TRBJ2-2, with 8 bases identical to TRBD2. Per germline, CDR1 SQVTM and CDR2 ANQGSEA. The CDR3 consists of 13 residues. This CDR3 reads CSAGTRNTGKLFF. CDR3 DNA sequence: TGCAGCGCCGGGACTAGGAACACCGGGAAGCTGTTTTTT.

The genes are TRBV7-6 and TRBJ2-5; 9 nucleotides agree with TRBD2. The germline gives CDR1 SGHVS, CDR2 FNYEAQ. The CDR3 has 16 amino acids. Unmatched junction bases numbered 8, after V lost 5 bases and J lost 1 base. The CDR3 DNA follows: TGTGCCAGCAGCCCCGAACCGGGACTAGCCCAAGAGACCCAGTACTTC. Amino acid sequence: CASSPEPGLAQETQYF.

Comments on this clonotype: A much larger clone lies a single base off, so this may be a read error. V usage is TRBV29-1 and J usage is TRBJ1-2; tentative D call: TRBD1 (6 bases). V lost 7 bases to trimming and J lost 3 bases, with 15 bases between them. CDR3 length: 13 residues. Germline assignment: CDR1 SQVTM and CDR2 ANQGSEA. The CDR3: CSAATQGDYGYTF. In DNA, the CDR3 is TGCAGCGCCGCAACACAGGGAGACTATGGCTACACCTTC.

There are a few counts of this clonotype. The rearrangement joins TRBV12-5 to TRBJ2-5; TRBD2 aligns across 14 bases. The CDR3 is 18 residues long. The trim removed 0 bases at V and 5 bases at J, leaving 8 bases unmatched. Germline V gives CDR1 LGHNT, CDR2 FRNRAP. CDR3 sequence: CASGLVPGTSGSWETQYF. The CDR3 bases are TGTGCTAGTGGTTTGGTACCAGGGACTAGCGGGAGTTGGGAGACCCAGTACTTC.

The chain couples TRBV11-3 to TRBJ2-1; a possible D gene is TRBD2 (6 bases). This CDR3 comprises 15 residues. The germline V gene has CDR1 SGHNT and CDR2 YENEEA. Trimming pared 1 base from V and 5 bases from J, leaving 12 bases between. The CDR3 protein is CASSLVSGGDNEQFF. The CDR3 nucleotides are TGTGCCAGCAGCTTAGTTAGCGGAGGAGACAATGAGCAGTTCTTC. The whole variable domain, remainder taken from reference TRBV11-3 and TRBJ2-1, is EAGVVQSPRYKIIEKKQPVAFWCNPISGHNTLYWYLQNLGQGPELLIRYENEEAVDDSQLPKDRFSAERLKGVDSTLKIQPAELGDSAVYLCASSLVSGGDNEQFFGPGTRLTVL.

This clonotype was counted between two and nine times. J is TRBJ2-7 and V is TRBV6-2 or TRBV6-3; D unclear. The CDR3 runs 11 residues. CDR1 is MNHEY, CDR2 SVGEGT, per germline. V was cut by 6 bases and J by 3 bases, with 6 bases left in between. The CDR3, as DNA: TGTGCCAGCAGAGAGAACTACGAGCAGTACTTC. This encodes CASRENYEQYF.

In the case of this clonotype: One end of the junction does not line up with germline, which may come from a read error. CDR3 protein: CAVTDGGGGRYNERFF. In nucleotides, the CDR3 is TGTGCCGTCACCGACGGAGGGGGCGGGAGGTACAATGAGCGGTTCTTC. The chain carries TRBV10-3 and TRBJ2-1, with D perhaps TRBD2 (8 bases). The CDR3 is 16 amino acids. Germline V lookup: CDR1 ENHRY, CDR2 SYGVKD.

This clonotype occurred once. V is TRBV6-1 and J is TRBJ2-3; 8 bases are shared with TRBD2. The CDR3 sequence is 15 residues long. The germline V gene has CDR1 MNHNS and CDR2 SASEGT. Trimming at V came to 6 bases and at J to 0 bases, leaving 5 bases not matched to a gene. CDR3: CASRGLAGSTDTQYF. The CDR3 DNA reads TGTGCCAGCAGAGGGCTAGCGGGCAGCACAGATACGCAGTATTTT.